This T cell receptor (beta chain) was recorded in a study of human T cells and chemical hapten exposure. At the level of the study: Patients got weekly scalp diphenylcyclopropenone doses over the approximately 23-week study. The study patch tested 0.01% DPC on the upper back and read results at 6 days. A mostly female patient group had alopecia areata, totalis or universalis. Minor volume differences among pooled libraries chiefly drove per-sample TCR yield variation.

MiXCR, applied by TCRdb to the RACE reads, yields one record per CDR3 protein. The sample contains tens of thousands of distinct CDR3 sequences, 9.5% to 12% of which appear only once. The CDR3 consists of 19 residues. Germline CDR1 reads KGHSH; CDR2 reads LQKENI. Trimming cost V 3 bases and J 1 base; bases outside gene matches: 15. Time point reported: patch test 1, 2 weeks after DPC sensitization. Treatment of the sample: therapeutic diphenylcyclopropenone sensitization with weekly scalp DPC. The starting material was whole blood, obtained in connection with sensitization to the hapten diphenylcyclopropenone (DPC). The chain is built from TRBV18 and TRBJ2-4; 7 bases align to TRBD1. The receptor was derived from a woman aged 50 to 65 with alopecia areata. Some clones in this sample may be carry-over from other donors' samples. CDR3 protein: CASSPLQGRSLAAKNIQYF. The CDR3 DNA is TGTGCCAGCTCACCTTTACAGGGGCGCTCCTTGGCCGCCAAAAACATTCAGTACTTC.